The clone carrying this TCR beta chain appeared a few times. Its antigen is not identified. The assay was run at deep level. Using about 220 ng DNA, roughly 33,000 T cell genomes, the sorted-subset replicate PCRs were run. Sequencing used immunoSEQ multiplex PCR; TCRdb keeps in-frame clones, though not all of them. The table lists 300,000 to 350,000 clones, roughly 70% of them singletons. The data were obtained in a study of shared clonotypes between healthy human individuals. As for the study in general: CD4 naive and memory got three plates each, CD8 naive two, CD8 memory one.

J lost 0 bases, V lost 4 bases, and 8 bases had no gene match. The CDR3 length is 17 residues. Findings and caveats of the study: Generally, estimated richness proved larger in naive subsets than it did in memory subsets.

This TCR was recovered from a man between 25 and 39 years old in good health. The V gene is TRBV5-3, the J gene TRBJ1-5; 9 bases agree with TRBD1. TRBV5-3 qualifies as an ORF whose function is uncertain. The specimen sequenced was memory CD4+ T cells sorted from blood. The sample's subset: CD45RA-negative fraction. CDR3 nucleotides: TGTGCCAGAAGCGGGACAGGGAGGTTAGGTAGCAATCAGCCCCAGCATTTT. This codes for CARSGTGRLGSNQPQHF.